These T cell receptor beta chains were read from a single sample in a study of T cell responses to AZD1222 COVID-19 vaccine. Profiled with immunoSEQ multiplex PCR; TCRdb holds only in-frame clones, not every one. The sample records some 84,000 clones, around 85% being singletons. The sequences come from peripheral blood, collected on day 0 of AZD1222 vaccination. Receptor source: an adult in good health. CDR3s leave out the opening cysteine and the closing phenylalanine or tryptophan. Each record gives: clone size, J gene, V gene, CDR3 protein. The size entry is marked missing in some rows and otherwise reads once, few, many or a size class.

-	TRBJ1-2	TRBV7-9	ASSFPGEAYGYT
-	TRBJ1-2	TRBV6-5	ASSYPLSSNGYT
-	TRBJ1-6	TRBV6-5	ASRPGADNSPLH
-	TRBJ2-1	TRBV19	ASIPTSGRDYNEQF
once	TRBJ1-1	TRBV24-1	ATSDSRTGFTEAF
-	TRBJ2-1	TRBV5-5	ASSLVVEQF
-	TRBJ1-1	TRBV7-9	ASSSTGNTEAF
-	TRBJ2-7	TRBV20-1	SAGAGSD
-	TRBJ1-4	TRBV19	ASSTTGRATNEKLF
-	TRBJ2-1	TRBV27	ASSFTGPLYNEQF
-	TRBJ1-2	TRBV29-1	SASVGGGYT
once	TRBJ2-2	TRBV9	ASSARVYTGELF
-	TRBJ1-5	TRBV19	ASAQESSSWGRGRWQPQH
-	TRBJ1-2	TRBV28	ASSSGHGYT
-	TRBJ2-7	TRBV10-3	AISRDPSYEQY
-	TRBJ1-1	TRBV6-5	ASSYGDSNTEAF
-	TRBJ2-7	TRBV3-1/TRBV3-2	ASSQDLAGGSYEQY
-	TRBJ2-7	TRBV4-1	ASSPIIRGRNPYEQY
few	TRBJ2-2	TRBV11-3	ASSSGLNTGELF
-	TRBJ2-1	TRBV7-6	ASSLVGAGEQLEQF
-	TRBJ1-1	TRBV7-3	ASSPGPHRETEAF
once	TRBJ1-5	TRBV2	ASSSMEARQPQH
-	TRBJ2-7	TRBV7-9	ASSIPGQIYEQY
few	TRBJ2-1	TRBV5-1	ASSSGLEDEQF
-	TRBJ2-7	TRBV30	AWSDSYEQY
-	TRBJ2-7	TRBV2	ASRDRDRGYEQY